Listed below are T cell receptor beta chains from one sample, sequenced in a study of prognosis after radiotherapy for stage I lung cancer. MiXCR, run by TCRdb on the multiplex PCR reads, gives a single entry per CDR3 protein. The data contain 15,000 to 20,000 distinct CDR3 sequences, roughly half of them singletons. The sequences come from PBMCs, collected before or after stereotactic body radiation therapy (not recorded which). The receptors shown here come from a donor over 45 with non-small cell lung cancer. The CDR3 runs from the conserved cysteine through the conserved F or W. A D gene is named only where the DNA matches it firmly. Only part of the rows carry a size: once, few, many, or a class if the clone is expanded.

D gene: TRBD2
J gene: TRBJ2-1
V gene: TRBV12-5
clone size: .
CDR3 protein: CASGLRTSERDNEQFF
CDR3 DNA: TGTGCTAGTGGTCTACGGACTAGCGAGCGAGACAATGAGCAGTTCTTC

D gene: TRBD1
J gene: TRBJ2-7
V gene: TRBV20-1
clone size: .
CDR3 protein: CSDQHPGQGEGEQYF
CDR3 DNA: TGCAGTGATCAACATCCGGGACAGGGGGAGGGCGAGCAGTACTTC

D gene: TRBD2
J gene: TRBJ2-6
V gene: TRBV6-1
clone size: medium-sized
CDR3 protein: CASSPGLAGRDSGANVLTF
CDR3 DNA: TGTGCCAGCAGTCCTGGACTAGCGGGAAGGGACTCTGGGGCCAACGTCCTGACTTTC

D gene: .
J gene: TRBJ2-3
V gene: TRBV20-1
clone size: few
CDR3 protein: CSAEGVDGGWNGASTDTQYF
CDR3 DNA: TGCAGTGCTGAGGGTGTAGATGGGGGATGGAACGGAGCTAGCACAGATACGCAGTATTTT

D gene: .
J gene: TRBJ2-2
V gene: TRBV6-1
clone size: .
CDR3 protein: CANTSSGDNRELFF
CDR3 DNA: TGTGCCAACACCTCCTCAGGGGACAACCGGGAGCTGTTTTTT

D gene: .
J gene: TRBJ1-2
V gene: TRBV27
clone size: many
CDR3 protein: CASSLSSVLLGYGYTF
CDR3 DNA: TGTGCCAGCAGTTTATCATCGGTACTCCTGGGATATGGCTACACCTTC

D gene: .
J gene: TRBJ2-1
V gene: TRBV6-1
clone size: .
CDR3 protein: CASSEKGGQGGSEQFF
CDR3 DNA: TGTGCCAGCAGTGAAAAGGGGGGGCAGGGGGGATCTGAGCAGTTCTTC

D gene: .
J gene: TRBJ1-4
V gene: TRBV9
clone size: .
CDR3 protein: CASSVAGIATAREKLFF
CDR3 DNA: TGTGCCAGCAGCGTAGCGGGCATAGCAACGGCCCGTGAAAAACTGTTTTTT

D gene: .
J gene: TRBJ2-1
V gene: TRBV6-1
clone size: medium-sized
CDR3 protein: CASRKKGDEQFF
CDR3 DNA: TGTGCCAGCAGAAAGAAGGGCGATGAGCAGTTCTTC

D gene: TRBD1
J gene: TRBJ1-1
V gene: TRBV6-2/TRBV6-3
clone size: many
CDR3 protein: CASIKVDRGLLRNTEAFF
CDR3 DNA: TGTGCCAGCATCAAAGTCGACAGGGGGCTTTTGAGGAACACTGAAGCTTTCTTT

D gene: .
J gene: TRBJ2-1
V gene: TRBV28
clone size: many
CDR3 protein: CASSFSGYNEQFF
CDR3 DNA: TGTGCCAGCAGTTTCAGCGGCTACAATGAGCAGTTCTTC

D gene: .
J gene: TRBJ1-3
V gene: TRBV5-1
clone size: .
CDR3 protein: CASSLQWTGNTIYF
CDR3 DNA: TGCGCCAGCAGCCTTCAGTGGACTGGAAACACCATATATTTT

D gene: TRBD1
J gene: TRBJ1-4
V gene: TRBV20-1
clone size: many
CDR3 protein: CSASPDRGGLLKKLFF
CDR3 DNA: TGCAGTGCTAGTCCTGACAGGGGCGGTCTTCTGAAAAAACTGTTTTTT

D gene: .
J gene: TRBJ1-2
V gene: TRBV5-1
clone size: medium-sized
CDR3 protein: CASSFIGGRSTTSYTF
CDR3 DNA: TGCGCCAGCAGCTTCATTGGTGGCAGATCCACTACCAGCTACACCTTC

D gene: .
J gene: TRBJ2-7
V gene: TRBV5-6
clone size: .
CDR3 protein: CASSLYSYEQYF
CDR3 DNA: TGTGCCAGCAGCTTGTACAGCTACGAGCAGTACTTC

D gene: TRBD1
J gene: TRBJ1-6
V gene: TRBV27
clone size: medium-sized
CDR3 protein: CASSRGTGSANSPLHF
CDR3 DNA: TGTGCCAGCAGTCGGGGGACAGGGTCCGCGAATTCACCCCTCCACTTT

D gene: .
J gene: TRBJ2-2
V gene: TRBV19
clone size: many
CDR3 protein: CASYGWGELFF
CDR3 DNA: TGTGCCAGTTACGGCTGGGGGGAGCTGTTTTTT

D gene: TRBD2
J gene: TRBJ2-1
V gene: TRBV2
clone size: .
CDR3 protein: CASGGSRGEQFF
CDR3 DNA: TGTGCCAGCGGCGGGAGTCGGGGTGAGCAGTTCTTC

D gene: .
J gene: TRBJ1-2
V gene: TRBV5-1
clone size: .
CDR3 protein: CASSFGRGEGYTF
CDR3 DNA: TGCGCCAGCAGCTTCGGCAGGGGAGAAGGCTACACCTTC

D gene: .
J gene: TRBJ2-7
V gene: TRBV3-1
clone size: many
CDR3 protein: CASSLGFSYEQYF
CDR3 DNA: TGTGCCAGCAGCCTAGGTTTCTCCTACGAGCAGTACTTC

D gene: .
J gene: TRBJ1-1
V gene: TRBV6-5
clone size: many
CDR3 protein: CASSYRANTEAFF
CDR3 DNA: TGTGCCAGCAGTTACCGGGCGAACACTGAAGCTTTCTTT

D gene: .
J gene: TRBJ2-7
V gene: TRBV12-3/TRBV12-4
clone size: .
CDR3 protein: CASSPTEHRYEQYF
CDR3 DNA: TGTGCCAGCAGCCCGACGGAGCATCGGTACGAGCAGTACTTC

D gene: TRBD2
J gene: TRBJ2-3
V gene: TRBV20-1
clone size: many
CDR3 protein: CSAPTSGSSDTQYF
CDR3 DNA: TGCAGTGCCCCGACTAGCGGTAGCTCAGATACGCAGTATTTT

D gene: TRBD2
J gene: TRBJ2-1
V gene: TRBV18
clone size: few
CDR3 protein: CASSPQPGLAGPYNEQFF
CDR3 DNA: TGTGCCAGCTCACCCCAACCGGGACTAGCGGGTCCGTACAATGAGCAGTTCTTC

D gene: TRBD2
J gene: TRBJ2-1
V gene: TRBV28
clone size: many
CDR3 protein: CASSLIVAGGPYEQFF
CDR3 DNA: TGTGCCAGCAGTTTAATAGTTGCGGGAGGGCCGTATGAGCAGTTCTTC

D gene: TRBD1
J gene: TRBJ1-2
V gene: TRBV24-1
clone size: once
CDR3 protein: CATSDSGQIYFYTF
CDR3 DNA: TGTGCCACCAGTGACTCGGGACAGATATATTTCTACACCTTC

D gene: TRBD1
J gene: TRBJ1-5
V gene: TRBV7-8
clone size: .
CDR3 protein: CASSLTGFQPQHF
CDR3 DNA: TGTGCCAGCAGCTTGACAGGGTTTCAGCCCCAGCATTTT

D gene: TRBD1
J gene: TRBJ1-1
V gene: TRBV11-1
clone size: .
CDR3 protein: CASSPLGGQGSNTEAFF
CDR3 DNA: TGTGCCAGCAGCCCTCTTGGGGGACAGGGTTCGAACACTGAAGCTTTCTTT

D gene: .
J gene: TRBJ1-1
V gene: TRBV5-1
clone size: .
CDR3 protein: CASSLDGMNTEAFF
CDR3 DNA: TGCGCCAGCAGCTTGGACGGGATGAACACTGAAGCTTTCTTT

D gene: .
J gene: TRBJ1-5
V gene: TRBV19
clone size: .
CDR3 protein: CAGKVGGGGGQPQHF
CDR3 DNA: TGTGCCGGTAAAGTAGGAGGGGGGGGCGGACAGCCCCAGCATTTT

D gene: .
J gene: TRBJ2-7
V gene: TRBV9
clone size: .
CDR3 protein: CASSVGMQTSYEQYF
CDR3 DNA: TGTGCCAGCAGCGTAGGAATGCAGACCTCCTACGAGCAGTACTTC

D gene: TRBD2
J gene: TRBJ2-6
V gene: TRBV6-1
clone size: few
CDR3 protein: CASSGTSGTAGANVLTF
CDR3 DNA: TGTGCCAGCAGTGGGACTAGCGGGACGGCTGGGGCCAACGTCCTGACTTTC

D gene: .
J gene: TRBJ1-2
V gene: TRBV12-3/TRBV12-4
clone size: .
CDR3 protein: CASSFSSPGIYGYTF
CDR3 DNA: TGTGCCAGCAGTTTTTCTTCGCCGGGCATCTATGGCTACACCTTC

D gene: .
J gene: TRBJ1-2
V gene: TRBV12-3/TRBV12-4
clone size: .
CDR3 protein: CASRGFYGYTF
CDR3 DNA: TGTGCCAGCAGGGGGTTCTATGGCTACACCTTC

D gene: TRBD2
J gene: TRBJ2-7
V gene: TRBV11-2
clone size: many
CDR3 protein: CASSLTGTSFSYEQYF
CDR3 DNA: TGTGCCAGCAGCTTAACCGGGACTAGCTTTTCCTACGAGCAGTACTTC

D gene: TRBD1
J gene: TRBJ1-1
V gene: TRBV7-9
clone size: .
CDR3 protein: CASSPGTENTEAFF
CDR3 DNA: TGTGCCAGCAGCCCCGGGACAGAGAACACTGAAGCTTTCTTT

D gene: .
J gene: TRBJ2-2
V gene: TRBV6-4
clone size: .
CDR3 protein: CASIYGTAGELFF
CDR3 DNA: TGTGCCAGCATTTACGGTACTGCCGGGGAGCTGTTTTTT

D gene: .
J gene: TRBJ2-6
V gene: TRBV28
clone size: .
CDR3 protein: CASSLLGPYGANVLTF
CDR3 DNA: TGTGCCAGCAGTTTATTGGGGCCATACGGGGCCAACGTCCTGACTTTC

D gene: TRBD2
J gene: TRBJ2-1
V gene: TRBV2
clone size: medium-sized
CDR3 protein: CASRTSGLNEQFF
CDR3 DNA: TGTGCCAGCAGGACTAGCGGGCTCAATGAGCAGTTCTTC

D gene: TRBD2
J gene: TRBJ2-7
V gene: TRBV11-2
clone size: .
CDR3 protein: CASSDAGGSVLYEQYF
CDR3 DNA: TGTGCCAGCAGCGACGCGGGCGGGAGTGTCCTCTACGAGCAGTACTTC

D gene: .
J gene: TRBJ2-2
V gene: TRBV27
clone size: .
CDR3 protein: CASSPLGSGNTGELFF
CDR3 DNA: TGTGCCAGCAGTCCCCTAGGTAGCGGGAACACCGGGGAGCTGTTTTTT

D gene: TRBD1
J gene: TRBJ2-6
V gene: TRBV5-1
clone size: many
CDR3 protein: CASSPGGGAGANVLTF
CDR3 DNA: TGCGCCAGCAGCCCAGGGGGCGGAGCTGGGGCCAACGTCCTGACTTTC

D gene: .
J gene: TRBJ2-5
V gene: TRBV20-1
clone size: many
CDR3 protein: CSATHSTSSETQYF
CDR3 DNA: TGCAGTGCTACTCACTCGACTAGTTCAGAGACCCAGTACTTC

D gene: .
J gene: TRBJ1-3
V gene: TRBV28
clone size: .
CDR3 protein: CASSLLVVFSDSGNTIYF
CDR3 DNA: TGTGCCAGCAGTTTATTAGTCGTATTTTCAGACTCTGGAAACACCATATATTTT

D gene: .
J gene: TRBJ1-3
V gene: TRBV11-2
clone size: .
CDR3 protein: CASSLYGNTIYF
CDR3 DNA: TGTGCCAGCAGCTTATACGGAAACACCATATATTTT

D gene: TRBD1
J gene: TRBJ2-3
V gene: TRBV2
clone size: .
CDR3 protein: CASSEASRTGADTQYF
CDR3 DNA: TGTGCCAGCAGTGAAGCTTCCCGGACAGGGGCAGATACGCAGTATTTT

D gene: TRBD2
J gene: TRBJ2-5
V gene: TRBV5-1
clone size: many
CDR3 protein: CASSRPGLAGVLQETQYF
CDR3 DNA: TGCGCCAGCAGCAGGCCGGGACTAGCGGGAGTATTGCAAGAGACCCAGTACTTC

D gene: TRBD1
J gene: TRBJ1-6
V gene: TRBV2
clone size: once
CDR3 protein: CASSSGGSPLHF
CDR3 DNA: TGTGCCAGCAGTTCAGGGGGTTCACCCCTCCACTTT

D gene: .
J gene: TRBJ2-1
V gene: TRBV10-2
clone size: .
CDR3 protein: CASLSSYNEQFF
CDR3 DNA: TGCGCCAGCTTGAGCTCCTACAATGAGCAGTTCTTC

D gene: .
J gene: TRBJ2-1
V gene: TRBV5-1
clone size: many
CDR3 protein: CASSSGDLSEQFF
CDR3 DNA: TGCGCCAGCAGCTCCGGGGACCTAAGTGAGCAGTTCTTC

D gene: TRBD2
J gene: TRBJ2-1
V gene: TRBV7-7
clone size: many
CDR3 protein: CASSTGLGGDNEQFF
CDR3 DNA: TGTGCCAGCAGCACCGGACTAGGCGGGGACAATGAGCAGTTCTTC

D gene: TRBD1
J gene: TRBJ1-2
V gene: TRBV5-4
clone size: few
CDR3 protein: CASRPRDREGYGYTF
CDR3 DNA: TGTGCCAGCAGACCCCGGGACAGGGAAGGGTATGGCTACACCTTC

D gene: TRBD2
J gene: TRBJ2-1
V gene: TRBV7-3
clone size: .
CDR3 protein: CASSLSRGAGGFNEQFF
CDR3 DNA: TGTGCCAGCAGCTTAAGCCGGGGGGCGGGAGGGTTCAATGAGCAGTTCTTC

D gene: .
J gene: TRBJ2-1
V gene: TRBV5-4
clone size: .
CDR3 protein: CASSLRPKNEQFF
CDR3 DNA: TGTGCCAGCAGCCTACGACCTAAAAATGAGCAGTTCTTC